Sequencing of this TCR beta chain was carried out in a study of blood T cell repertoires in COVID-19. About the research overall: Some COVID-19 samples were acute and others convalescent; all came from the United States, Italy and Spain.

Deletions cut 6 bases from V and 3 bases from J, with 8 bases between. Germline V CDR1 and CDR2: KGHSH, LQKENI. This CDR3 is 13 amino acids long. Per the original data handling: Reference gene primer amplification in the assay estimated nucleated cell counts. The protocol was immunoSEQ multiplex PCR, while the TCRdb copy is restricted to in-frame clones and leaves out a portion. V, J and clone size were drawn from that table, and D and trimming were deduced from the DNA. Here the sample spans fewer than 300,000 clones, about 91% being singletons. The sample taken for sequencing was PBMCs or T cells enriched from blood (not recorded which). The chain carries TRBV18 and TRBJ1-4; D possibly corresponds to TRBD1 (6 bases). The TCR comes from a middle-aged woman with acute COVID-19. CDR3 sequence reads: CASSWGPNEKLFF. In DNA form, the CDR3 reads TGTGCCAGCTCGTGGGGGCCTAATGAAAAACTGTTTTTT. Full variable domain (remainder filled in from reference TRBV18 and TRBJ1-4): NAGVMQNPRHLVRRRGQEARLRCSPMKGHSHVYWYRQLPEEGLKFMVYLQKENIIDESGMPKERFSAEFPKEGPSILRIQQVVRGDSAAYFCASSWGPNEKLFFGSGTQLSVL.